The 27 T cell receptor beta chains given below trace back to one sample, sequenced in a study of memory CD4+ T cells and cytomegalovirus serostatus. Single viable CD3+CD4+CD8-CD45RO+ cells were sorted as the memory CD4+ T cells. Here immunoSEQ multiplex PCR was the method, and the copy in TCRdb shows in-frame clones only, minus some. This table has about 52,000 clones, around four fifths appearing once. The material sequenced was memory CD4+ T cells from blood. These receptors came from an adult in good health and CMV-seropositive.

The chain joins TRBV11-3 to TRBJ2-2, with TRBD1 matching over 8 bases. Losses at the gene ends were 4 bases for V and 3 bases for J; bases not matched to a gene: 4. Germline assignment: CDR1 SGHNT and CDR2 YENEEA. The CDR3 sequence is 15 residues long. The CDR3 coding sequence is TGTGCCAGCAGCTCCAGGGGGCCGGACACCGGGGAGCTGTTTTTT. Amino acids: CASSSRGPDTGELFF.

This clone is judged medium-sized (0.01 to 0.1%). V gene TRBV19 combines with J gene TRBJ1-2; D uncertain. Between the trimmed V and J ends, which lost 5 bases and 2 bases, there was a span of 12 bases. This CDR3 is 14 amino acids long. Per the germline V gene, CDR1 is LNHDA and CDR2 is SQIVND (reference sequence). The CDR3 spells CASSLPTTNYGYTF. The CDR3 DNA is TGTGCCAGTAGTCTTCCCACAACAAACTATGGCTACACCTTC.

The CDR3 loop is CASSPLAGTPGRGSPLHF. The CDR3 DNA reads as TGTGCCAGCTCACCTTTAGCCGGGACACCGGGTCGAGGTTCACCCCTCCACTTT. This sequence joins TRBV18 and TRBJ1-6, with a possible D match to TRBD1 (6 bases). Germline loops: CDR1 KGHSH, CDR2 LQKENI. V lost 3 bases and J 9 bases, leaving 24 bases between the germline ends. The CDR3 has 18 residues.

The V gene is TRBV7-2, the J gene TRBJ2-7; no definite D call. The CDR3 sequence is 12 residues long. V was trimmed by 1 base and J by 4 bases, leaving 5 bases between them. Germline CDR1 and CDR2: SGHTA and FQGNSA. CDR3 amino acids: CASSLELYEQYF. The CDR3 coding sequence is TGTGCCAGCAGCTTAGAATTATACGAGCAGTACTTC.

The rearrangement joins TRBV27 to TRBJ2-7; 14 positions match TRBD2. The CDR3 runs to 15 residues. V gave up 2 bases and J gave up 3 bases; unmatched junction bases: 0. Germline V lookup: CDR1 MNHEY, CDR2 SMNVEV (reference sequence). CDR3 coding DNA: TGTGCCAGCAGTTTAGGGACTAGCGGGAGCTACGAGCAGTACTTC. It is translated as CASSLGTSGSYEQYF.

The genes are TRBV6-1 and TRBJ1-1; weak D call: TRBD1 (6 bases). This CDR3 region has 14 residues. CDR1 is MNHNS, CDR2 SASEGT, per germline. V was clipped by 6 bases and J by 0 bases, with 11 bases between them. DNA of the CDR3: TGTGCCAGCAGCCTGACAGGTGTGAACACTGAAGCTTTCTTT. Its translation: CASSLTGVNTEAFF.

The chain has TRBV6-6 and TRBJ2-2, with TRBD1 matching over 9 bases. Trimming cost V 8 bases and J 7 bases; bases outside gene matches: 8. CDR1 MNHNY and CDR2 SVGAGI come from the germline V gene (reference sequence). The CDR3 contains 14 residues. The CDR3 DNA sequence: TGTGCCAGCCAGGACAGGGGAGAATTCGGGGAGCTGTTTTTT. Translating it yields CASQDRGEFGELFF.

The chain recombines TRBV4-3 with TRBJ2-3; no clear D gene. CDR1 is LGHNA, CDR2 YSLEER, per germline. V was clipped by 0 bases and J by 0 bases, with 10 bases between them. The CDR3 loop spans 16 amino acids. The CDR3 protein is CASSQDTPTSTDTQYF. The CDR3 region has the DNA TGCGCCAGCAGCCAAGATACCCCTACTAGCACAGATACGCAGTATTTT.

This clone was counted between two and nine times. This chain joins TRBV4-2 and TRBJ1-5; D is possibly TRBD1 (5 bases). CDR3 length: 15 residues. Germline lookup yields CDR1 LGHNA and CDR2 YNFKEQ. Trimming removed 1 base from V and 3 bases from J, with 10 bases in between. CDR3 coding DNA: TGTGCCAGCAGCCAAGGGGGGGGTTTCAATCAGCCCCAGCATTTT. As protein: CASSQGGGFNQPQHF.

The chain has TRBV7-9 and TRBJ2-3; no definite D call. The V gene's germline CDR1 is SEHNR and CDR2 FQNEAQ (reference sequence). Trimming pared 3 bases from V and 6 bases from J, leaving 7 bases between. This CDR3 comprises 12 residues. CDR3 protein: CASSFSGDTQYF. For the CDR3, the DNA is TGTGCCAGCAGCTTCTCCGGGGATACGCAGTATTTT.

CDR3 amino acids: CASSFRGLRTNSPLHF. The CDR3 bases are TGTGCCAGCAGTTTCCGGGGGCTGAGGACAAACTCACCCCTCCACTTT. The V and J genes are TRBV27 and TRBJ1-6; possible D gene TRBD1, 6 bases. V lost 3 bases and J lost 10, with 19 bases in between. This CDR3 is 16 amino acids long. Germline-derived CDR1 and CDR2 are MNHEY and SMNVEV (reference sequence).

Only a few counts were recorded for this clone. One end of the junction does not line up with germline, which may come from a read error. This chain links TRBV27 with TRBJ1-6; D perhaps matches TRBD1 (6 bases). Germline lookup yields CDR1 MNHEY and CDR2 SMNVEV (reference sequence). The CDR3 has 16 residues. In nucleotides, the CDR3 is TGTGCCAGCAGTGTATCCAGGGGCTCCTATAATTCACCCCTCCACTTT. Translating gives CASSVSRGSYNSPLHF.

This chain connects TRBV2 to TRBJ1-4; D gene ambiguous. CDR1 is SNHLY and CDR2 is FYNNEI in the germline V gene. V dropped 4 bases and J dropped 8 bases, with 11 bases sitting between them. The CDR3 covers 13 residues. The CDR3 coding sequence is TGTGCCAGCAGTGGGTCTCTTTGGGAAAAACTGTTTTTT. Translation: CASSGSLWEKLFF.

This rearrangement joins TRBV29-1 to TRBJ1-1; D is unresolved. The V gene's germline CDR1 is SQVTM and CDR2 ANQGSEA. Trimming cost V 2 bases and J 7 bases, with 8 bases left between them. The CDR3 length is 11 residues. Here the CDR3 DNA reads TGCAGCGTTGAAAAAACATATGAAGCTTTCTTT. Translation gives CSVEKTYEAFF. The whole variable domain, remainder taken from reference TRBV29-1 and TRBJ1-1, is SAVISQKPSRDICQRGTSLTIQCQVDSQVTMMFWYRQQPGQSLTLIATANQGSEATYESGFVIDKFPISRPNLTFSTLTVSNMSPEDSSIYLCSVEKTYEAFFGQGTRLTVV.

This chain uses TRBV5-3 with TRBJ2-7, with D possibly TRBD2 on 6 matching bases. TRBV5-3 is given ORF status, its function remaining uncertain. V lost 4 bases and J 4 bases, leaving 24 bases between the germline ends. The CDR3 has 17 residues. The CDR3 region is CARSTSCSTGLIYEQYF. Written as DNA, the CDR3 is TGTGCCAGAAGCACAAGCTGTTCCACGGGACTCATATACGAGCAGTACTTC.

CDR3 region: CSVDKDRRSGELFF. CDR3 in DNA: TGCAGCGTTGATAAGGACAGGCGGTCCGGGGAGCTGTTTTTT. The chain combines TRBV29-1 with TRBJ2-2; 7 bases are shared with TRBD1. Germline CDR1 and CDR2: SQVTM and ANQGSEA. The ends lost 3 bases at V and 6 bases at J; junction bases unmatched: 7. This CDR3 is 14 amino acids long.

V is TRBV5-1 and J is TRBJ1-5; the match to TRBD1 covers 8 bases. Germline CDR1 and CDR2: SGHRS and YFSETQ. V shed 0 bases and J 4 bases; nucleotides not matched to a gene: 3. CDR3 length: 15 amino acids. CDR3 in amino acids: CASSLAGGQNQPQHF. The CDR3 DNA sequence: TGCGCCAGCAGCTTGGCAGGGGGCCAAAATCAGCCCCAGCATTTT.

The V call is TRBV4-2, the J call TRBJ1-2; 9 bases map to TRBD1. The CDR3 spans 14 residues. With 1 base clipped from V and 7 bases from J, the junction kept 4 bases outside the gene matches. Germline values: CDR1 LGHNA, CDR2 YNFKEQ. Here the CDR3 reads CASSQAGTGRGYTF. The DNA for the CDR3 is TGTGCCAGCAGCCAAGCGGGGACAGGGCGTGGCTACACCTTC.

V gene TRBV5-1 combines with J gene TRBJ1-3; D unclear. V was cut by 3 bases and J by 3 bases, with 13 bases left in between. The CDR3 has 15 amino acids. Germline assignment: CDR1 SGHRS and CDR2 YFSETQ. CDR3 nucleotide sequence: TGCGCCAGCAGCTCCCGACAAGGGAGTGGAAACACCATATATTTT. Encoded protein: CASSSRQGSGNTIYF.

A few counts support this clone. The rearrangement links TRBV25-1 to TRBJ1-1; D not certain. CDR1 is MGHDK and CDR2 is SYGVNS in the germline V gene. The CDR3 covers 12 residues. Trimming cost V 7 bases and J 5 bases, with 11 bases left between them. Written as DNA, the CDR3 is TGTGCCAGCAAGGGCGACACAACTGAAGCTTTCTTT. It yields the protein CASKGDTTEAFF.

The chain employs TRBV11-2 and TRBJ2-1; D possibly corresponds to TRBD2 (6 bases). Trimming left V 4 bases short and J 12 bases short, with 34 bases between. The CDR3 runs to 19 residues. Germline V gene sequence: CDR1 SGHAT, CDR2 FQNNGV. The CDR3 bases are TGTGCCAGCAGCTCAATTGTACCACCCCGGGACTGGGGCAATGGGGGGCAGTTCTTC. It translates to CASSSIVPPRDWGNGGQFF.

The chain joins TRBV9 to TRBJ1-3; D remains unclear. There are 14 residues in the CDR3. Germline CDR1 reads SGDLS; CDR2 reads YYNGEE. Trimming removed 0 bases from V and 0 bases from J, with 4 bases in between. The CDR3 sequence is CASSVGFSGNTIYF. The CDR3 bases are TGTGCCAGCAGCGTAGGCTTCTCTGGAAACACCATATATTTT.

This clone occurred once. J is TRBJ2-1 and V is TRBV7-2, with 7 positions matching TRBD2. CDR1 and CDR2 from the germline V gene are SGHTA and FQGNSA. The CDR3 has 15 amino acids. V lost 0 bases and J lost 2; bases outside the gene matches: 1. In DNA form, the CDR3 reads TGTGCCAGCAGCTTAGCCAGCGGGGCCTACAATGAGCAGTTCTTC. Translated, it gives CASSLASGAYNEQFF. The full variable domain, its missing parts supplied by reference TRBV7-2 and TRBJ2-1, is GAGVSQSPSNKVTEKGKDVELRCDPISGHTALYWYRQSLGQGLEFLIYFQGNSAPDKSGLPSDRFSAERTGGSVSTLTIQRTQQEDSAVYLCASSLASGAYNEQFFGPGTRLTVL.

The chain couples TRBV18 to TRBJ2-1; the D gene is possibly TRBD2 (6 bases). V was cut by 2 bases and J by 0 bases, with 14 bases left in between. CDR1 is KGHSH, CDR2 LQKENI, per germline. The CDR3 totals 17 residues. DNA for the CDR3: TGTGCCAGCTCACCAGGGTCCGCGGGGAGCTCCTACAATGAGCAGTTCTTC. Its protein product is CASSPGSAGSSYNEQFF.

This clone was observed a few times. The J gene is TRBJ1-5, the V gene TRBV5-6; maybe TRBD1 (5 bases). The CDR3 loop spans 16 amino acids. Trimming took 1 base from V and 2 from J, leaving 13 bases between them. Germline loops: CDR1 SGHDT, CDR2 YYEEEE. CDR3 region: CASSLFRERGNQPQHF. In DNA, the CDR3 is TGTGCCAGCAGCTTGTTCAGGGAAAGGGGCAATCAGCCCCAGCATTTT.

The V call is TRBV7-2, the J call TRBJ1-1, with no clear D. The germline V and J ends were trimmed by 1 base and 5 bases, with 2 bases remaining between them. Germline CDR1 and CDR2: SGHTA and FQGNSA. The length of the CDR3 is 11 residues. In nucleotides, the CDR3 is TGTGCCAGCAGCTTAGTTACTGAAGCTTTCTTT. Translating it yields CASSLVTEAFF. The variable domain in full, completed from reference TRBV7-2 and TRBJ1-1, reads GAGVSQSPSNKVTEKGKDVELRCDPISGHTALYWYRQSLGQGLEFLIYFQGNSAPDKSGLPSDRFSAERTGGSVSTLTIQRTQQEDSAVYLCASSLVTEAFFGQGTRLTVV.

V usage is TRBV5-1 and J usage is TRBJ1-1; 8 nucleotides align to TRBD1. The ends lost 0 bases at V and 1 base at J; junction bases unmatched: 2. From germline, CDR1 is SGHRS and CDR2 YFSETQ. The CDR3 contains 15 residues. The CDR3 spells CASSLAGGGNTEAFF. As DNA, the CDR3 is TGCGCCAGCAGCTTGGCAGGGGGCGGGAACACTGAAGCTTTCTTT. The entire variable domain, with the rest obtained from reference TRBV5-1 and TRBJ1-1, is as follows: KAGVTQTPRYLIKTRGQQVTLSCSPISGHRSVSWYQQTPGQGLQFLFEYFSETQRNKGNFPGRFSGRQFSNSRSEMNVSTLELGDSALYLCASSLAGGGNTEAFFGQGTRLTVV.